One sample yielded the 12 T cell receptor beta chains listed below, sequenced in a study of identical twins. TCRdb called the 5' RACE reads again in MiXCR, with one record for every CDR3 protein. Among a few hundred thousand distinct CDR3 sequences listed, 5.5% to 7.5% were seen once. The data were also submitted as part of a second study, on T cells expressing NK-cell markers.

The sample was CD8+ T cells sorted from blood. The source of these receptors is a young woman in good health.

This clonotype appeared a few times. The genes are TRBV10-3 and TRBJ1-5, with D perhaps matching TRBD1 (5 bases). The CDR3 length is 12 residues. V lost 6 bases to trimming and J lost 7 bases, with 10 bases between them. From germline, CDR1 is ENHRY and CDR2 SYGVKD. The CDR3 coding sequence is TGTGCCATCAGCGGACACGGCCAGCCCCAGCATTTT. Amino acids: CAISGHGQPQHF.

This clonotype came up many times. The chain joins TRBV29-1 to TRBJ1-2; D not certain. V was trimmed by 7 bases and J by 8 bases, leaving 8 bases between them. CDR3 length equals 9 residues. Germline values: CDR1 SQVTM, CDR2 ANQGSEA. CDR3 residues: CSAPGGYTF. In nucleotides, the CDR3 is TGCAGCGCCCCGGGGGGCTACACCTTC.

This clonotype occurred many times. This chain connects TRBV6-2 or TRBV6-3 to TRBJ2-3, with D perhaps TRBD1 (6 bases). The germline CDR1 and CDR2 sequences are MNHEY and SVGEGT. The CDR3 length is 15 residues. V lost 1 base and J lost 2, with 10 bases in between. The CDR3 is CASSYFDRFTDTQYF. CDR3 DNA: TGTGCCAGCAGTTACTTCGACAGGTTCACAGATACGCAGTATTTT.

This clonotype was counted ten times or more. The chain couples TRBV3-1 to TRBJ2-3; TRBD1 matches 8 bases. V shed 4 bases, J shed 14 bases, and the junction held 11 bases outside the gene matches. Per the germline V gene, CDR1 is LGHDT and CDR2 is YNNKEL (reference sequence). CDR3 size: 13 residues. This CDR3 reads CASSPDRTGRRYF. CDR3 DNA sequence: TGTGCCAGCAGCCCAGACCGGACAGGGCGAAGGTATTTT.

Only a few counts were recorded for this clonotype. This rearrangement joins TRBV14 to TRBJ2-7; 7 nucleotides match TRBD2. CDR1 and CDR2 from the germline V gene are SGHDN and FVKESK. V shed 1 base, J shed 2 bases, and the junction held 5 bases outside the gene matches. This CDR3 region has 15 residues. The CDR3 region is CASSQVAGVAYEQYF. The CDR3 DNA reads TGTGCCAGCAGCCAAGTCGCGGGGGTGGCCTACGAGCAGTACTTC.

Only a few counts were recorded for this clonotype. V is TRBV27 and J is TRBJ2-1; 7 bases fit TRBD2. J was trimmed by 2 bases and V by 2 bases; bases with no gene match: 6. Germline-derived CDR1 and CDR2 are MNHEY and SMNVEV (reference sequence). The CDR3 loop spans 16 amino acids. In DNA, the CDR3 is TGTGCCAGCAGTTTACAGGGCGGGGGTACCTACAATGAGCAGTTCTTC. Its translation: CASSLQGGGTYNEQFF.

This clonotype was seen many times. The gene calls are TRBV6-1 and TRBJ2-3; 7 bases are shared with TRBD2. V trimming: 7 bases; J trimming: 0 bases; junction bases outside the gene matches: 7. The CDR3 is 15 residues long. The V gene's germline CDR1 is MNHNS and CDR2 SASEGT. The CDR3 loop is CASTEGGTSTDTQYF. CDR3 DNA sequence: TGTGCCAGCACCGAGGGAGGGACTAGCACAGATACGCAGTATTTT.

This clonotype came up many times. J is TRBJ2-7 and V is TRBV5-1, with D possibly being TRBD1 (5 bases). Trimming left V 4 bases short and J 2 bases short, with 7 bases between. The CDR3 is 12 residues long. Germline CDR1 reads SGHRS; CDR2 reads YFSETQ. The CDR3: CASSLRAYEQYF. The CDR3 region has the DNA TGCGCCAGCAGCCTCAGGGCCTACGAGCAGTACTTC. The entire variable domain, with the rest obtained from reference TRBV5-1 and TRBJ2-7, is as follows: KAGVTQTPRYLIKTRGQQVTLSCSPISGHRSVSWYQQTPGQGLQFLFEYFSETQRNKGNFPGRFSGRQFSNSRSEMNVSTLELGDSALYLCASSLRAYEQYFGPGTRLTVT.

This clonotype has at least ten counts. The V and J genes are TRBV7-8 and TRBJ2-1; TRBD1 is a possible D gene (5 bases). CDR3 length: 17 residues. V gave up 5 bases and J gave up 8 bases, with 25 bases separating them. CDR1 is SGHVS and CDR2 is FQNEAQ in the germline V gene. The CDR3 DNA is TGTGCCAGCAGCCGGCCTCTTAGGGGTTCAAATTTGGATGAGCAGTTCTTC. Translated, it gives CASSRPLRGSNLDEQFF. The full variable domain, its missing parts supplied by reference TRBV7-8 and TRBJ2-1, is GAGVSQSPRYKVAKRGQDVALRCDPISGHVSLFWYQQALGQGPEFLTYFQNEAQLDKSGLPSDRFFAERPEGSVSTLKIQRTQQEDSAVYLCASSRPLRGSNLDEQFFGPGTRLTVL.

This clonotype showed up just a few times. The rearrangement uses TRBV4-3 and TRBJ2-1; no firm D call. V lost 0 bases to trimming and J lost 0 bases, with 9 bases between them. Looked up from germline, CDR1 is LGHNA and CDR2 is YSLEER. The CDR3 is 16 amino acids. The CDR3 bases are TGCGCCAGCAGCCAAGATTCAGGCAGCTCCTACAATGAGCAGTTCTTC. Its translation is CASSQDSGSSYNEQFF.

This clonotype was found a few times. The chain links TRBV7-6 to TRBJ2-2, with D tentatively TRBD2 (5 bases). The CDR3 sequence is 16 residues long. Looked up from germline, CDR1 is SGHVS and CDR2 is FNYEAQ. Trimming took 5 bases from V and 1 from J, leaving 14 bases between them. CDR3 in DNA: TGTGCCAGCAGCCCGGGAATAAAGTGGAACACCGGGGAGCTGTTTTTT. This encodes CASSPGIKWNTGELFF.

In this sample, this clonotype turned up a few times. This chain uses TRBV29-1 with TRBJ2-7; TRBD1 might be the D (5 bases). Germline assignment: CDR1 SQVTM and CDR2 ANQGSEA. With 6 bases removed from V and 0 bases from J, the gap between germline ends came to 12 bases. The length of the CDR3 is 13 residues. In DNA form, the CDR3 reads TGCAGCGTCAGGGCGTCCACCTCCTACGAGCAGTACTTC. This translates into CSVRASTSYEQYF.